This TCR beta chain was recovered during a study of T cells in Graves' hyperthyroidism and ophthalmopathy (dated by TCRdb to the late 2010s). With respect to the entire study: Peripheral blood was sampled at the time of initial diagnosis, prior to any treatment. TCR V-J signatures able to tell the groups apart were searched for in a discovery cohort of around 95 patients, of whom more than 40 had Graves' ophthalmopathy and about 60 had stable Graves' hyperthyroidism. Prospective prediction of ophthalmopathy was tested in an independent validation cohort of about 19 hyperthyroidism patients and 17 patients who later progressed to ophthalmopathy. The 100 or so discovery patients were randomly split 7:3 into training and test sets. The study also compared thyroid tissue and blood T-cell repertoires from five or six Graves' hyperthyroidism patients. Following sampling, methimazole starting at 30 mg daily was given to hyperthyroidism patients, and high-dose intravenous methylprednisolone was given to ophthalmopathy patients. TCR Vbeta CDR3 sequencing of 135 peripheral blood samples (approximately 44 ophthalmopathy, 75 to 85 hyperthyroidism and approximately 17 progressor patients) is reported in the paper. Broader findings and caveats from the paper: During validation, the model predicted progression to ophthalmopathy a median of approximately six months ahead of onset, with 70.59% sensitivity and around 73% specificity. A model built on a 13 V-J signature distinguished ophthalmopathy from stable hyperthyroidism, reaching about 88% sensitivity and about 81% specificity in cross-validation and 80%/75% in testing. Blood samples also contained most of the expanded thyroid clonotypes (frequency above 0.001), which suggests that blood repertoires may reflect thyroid immune responses. Sample size was not statistically predetermined, and blinding of investigators to group allocation was not performed.

From its cysteine to its phenylalanine, the CDR3 spans 14 amino acids. This entry keeps only the CDR3 DNA: 42 bases, framed from base 1. V sheds 0 bases and J sheds 8 bases, leaving 11 bases between their ends. Taken from the germline V gene, the CDR1 and CDR2 loops are SNHLY and FYNNEI. The TCR beta CDR3 regions were amplified from RNA transcripts. The first round of RT-PCR for the TCR CDR3 was performed with the HTBI primer set and the Qiagen OneStep RT-PCR kit. The libraries were constructed in a second round of multiplex PCR and then size-selected and purified. The libraries were sequenced on an Illumina HiSeq2000 using paired-end 100 bp reads. The original pipeline was this. Raw data were processed with SOAPnuke, discarding reads with adapters, uncalled bases, mean Phred below 15, or no exact constant-primer or identifier match. High-quality paired reads were merged using COPE v1.2.5, and each unique nucleotide sequence was defined as a clonotype. MiTCR v1.1 was used to align clonotypes to the IMGT TRBV, TRBD and TRBJ reference segments. The analysis included only V-J combinations with a frequency above 0.0001, which together covered more than 98% of the repertoires. The TCS score was defined as F50 (clonal expansion) divided by E x V (chaos), with BLOSUM62-based TCRdist calculated between CDR3 peptides within each V-J. Welch's t-statistics and random forest reduced some 510 V-J features to around 14, which were used in a naive Bayes classifier (R e1071). TCRdb reprocessed the public reads (quality trimming at Q25 with fastp, clone calling with MiXCR) and kept in-frame beta chains. Rows with a matching CDR3 protein are joined into one entry that keeps the most common DNA and genes. TCRdb assigned the V and J calls; the authors' analysis was not used. The sample includes around 600,000 distinct CDR3 sequences, with roughly 15% observed a single time. The ten biggest clones cover about 3.5% of the sample.

Ophthalmopathy patients had moderately to severely active disease, with a Clinical Activity Score of 3 or more, a NOSPECS grade of 4 or more, and a disease duration of less than 3 months. Exclusion was applied to patients with uncontrolled infections, other autoimmune diseases, pregnancy or lactation. Diagnoses were based on clinical symptoms, serum thyroxine and TRAb, thyroid ultrasound and orbital computed tomography. PBMCs were separated from approximately 9.9 ml of fresh peripheral blood using Ficoll-Paque density gradient centrifugation. Total RNA was extracted using Trizol reagent, and RNA quality was assessed on an Agilent 2100 Bioanalyzer. This clonotype was recorded at least ten times. The target of this receptor is not known. No quality values exist for individual bases; no much larger clone is one base distant.

The specimen was blood. The chain is encoded by TRBV2 joined to TRBJ2-1; TRBD2 could be the D gene, as 6 bases match. The TCR was taken from a woman in her thirties or forties with Graves' ophthalmopathy. The DNA sequence is as follows: TGTGCCAGCAGTGAAGCGGAGGGCGGCGATGAGCAGTTCTTC. This encodes CASSEAEGGDEQFF.